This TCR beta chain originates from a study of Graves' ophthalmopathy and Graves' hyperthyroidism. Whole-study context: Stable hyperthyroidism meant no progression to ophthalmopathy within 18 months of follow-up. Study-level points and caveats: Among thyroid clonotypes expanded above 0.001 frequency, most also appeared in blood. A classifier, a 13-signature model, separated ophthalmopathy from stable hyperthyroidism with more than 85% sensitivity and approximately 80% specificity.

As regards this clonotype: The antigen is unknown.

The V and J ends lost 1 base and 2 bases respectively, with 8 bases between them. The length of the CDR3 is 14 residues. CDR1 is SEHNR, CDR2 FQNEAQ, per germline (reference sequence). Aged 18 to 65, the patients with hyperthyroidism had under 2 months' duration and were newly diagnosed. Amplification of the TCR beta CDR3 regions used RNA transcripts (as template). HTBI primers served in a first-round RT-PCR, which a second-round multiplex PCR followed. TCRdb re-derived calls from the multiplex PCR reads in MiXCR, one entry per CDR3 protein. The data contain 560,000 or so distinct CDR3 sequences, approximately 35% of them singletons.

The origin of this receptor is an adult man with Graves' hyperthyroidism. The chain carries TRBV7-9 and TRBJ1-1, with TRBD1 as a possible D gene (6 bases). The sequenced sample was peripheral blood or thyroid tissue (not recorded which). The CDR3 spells CASSLGDINTEAFF. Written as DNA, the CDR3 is TGTGCCAGCAGCTTAGGGGACATAAACACTGAAGCTTTCTTT.